These 12 T cell receptor beta chains were all obtained from the same sample, sequenced in a study of T cell clones after liver transplantation. This table comes from immunoSEQ multiplex PCR, and its TCRdb copy is limited to in-frame clones, with some not included. The data hold approximately 7,900 clones, with roughly 80% observed a single time. The material sequenced was CD8+ T cells from blood, taken before liver transplant. All receptors derive from a human donor who received a liver transplant.

The genes are TRBV6-1 and TRBJ1-1; the match to TRBD1 covers 7 bases. The germline CDR1 and CDR2 sequences are MNHNS and SASEGT. J was trimmed by 3 bases and V by 2 bases; bases with no gene match: 3. This CDR3 comprises 14 residues. In nucleotides, the CDR3 is TGTGCCAGCAGTGAACAGGGGGAGTACACTGAAGCTTTCTTT. As protein: CASSEQGEYTEAFF.

In this sample, this clone turned up once. The chain recombines TRBV29-1 with TRBJ2-3; tentatively, D is TRBD2 (6 bases). This CDR3 is 9 amino acids long. Germline V gene data show CDR1 as SQVTM and CDR2 as ANQGSEA. The V gene lost 8 bases and the J gene lost 10 bases, with 10 bases spanning the gap. CDR3 nucleotide sequence: TGCAGCCCACCGGGGGCGCAGTATTTT. Translating it yields CSPPGAQYF.

The V call is TRBV4-1, the J call TRBJ2-7; TRBD1 might be the D (5 bases). V was clipped by 0 bases and J by 3 bases, with 9 bases between them. The CDR3 is 14 amino acids. Germline loops: CDR1 MGHRA, CDR2 YSYEKL. DNA of the CDR3: TGCGCCAGCAGCCAAGAGACAGCCTACTACGAGCAGTACTTC. Translating gives CASSQETAYYEQYF.

V and J are TRBV11-1 and TRBJ2-5; 11 nucleotides agree with TRBD1. With V trimmed by 4 bases and J by 3 bases, 4 bases remained unmatched. Per germline, CDR1 SGHAT and CDR2 FQDESV (reference sequence). The CDR3 consists of 15 residues. The DNA for the CDR3 is TGTGCCAGCAGCTACACGGGACAGGGGGAAGAGACCCAGTACTTC. Its translation: CASSYTGQGEETQYF. The whole variable domain, remainder taken from reference TRBV11-1 and TRBJ2-5, is EAEVAQSPRYKITEKSQAVAFWCDPISGHATLYWYRQILGQGPELLVQFQDESVVDDSQLPKDRFSAERLKGVDSTLKIQPAELGDSAMYLCASSYTGQGEETQYFGPGTRLLVL.

Of note for this clone: Other DNA sequences within the sample encode an identical CDR3. This rearrangement joins TRBV19 to TRBJ2-7; a weak D match, TRBD1 (7 bases). Per the germline V gene, CDR1 is LNHDA and CDR2 is SQIVND (reference sequence). The length of the CDR3 is 14 residues. Deletions cut 3 bases from V and 4 bases from J, with 13 bases between. The CDR3 loop is CASSIGGGSYEQYF. CDR3 in DNA: TGTGCCAGTAGTATCGGAGGGGGCTCTTACGAGCAGTACTTC.

This chain links TRBV30 with TRBJ2-7, with 9 bases identical to TRBD1. Germline-derived CDR1 and CDR2 are GTSNPN and SVGIG (reference sequence). CDR3 length: 12 amino acids. With V trimmed by 7 bases and J by 5 bases, 6 bases remained unmatched. The CDR3 reads CASRTGGNEQYF. DNA of the CDR3: TGTGCCTCTCGAACAGGGGGCAACGAGCAGTACTTC.

The chain carries TRBV27 and TRBJ1-6, with D unclear. The V gene lost 2 bases and the J gene lost 6 bases, with 8 bases spanning the gap. The CDR3 loop spans 14 amino acids. Germline lookup yields CDR1 MNHEY and CDR2 SMNVEV (reference sequence). The CDR3 here is CASSLRRLNSPLHF. In DNA form, the CDR3 reads TGTGCCAGCAGTTTACGGCGGCTTAATTCACCCCTCCACTTT.

This chain links TRBV7-8 with TRBJ2-7; D is possibly TRBD1 (5 bases). The germline CDR1 and CDR2 sequences are SGHVS and FQNEAQ. With 5 bases removed from V and 3 bases from J, the gap between germline ends came to 11 bases. The CDR3 is 13 amino acids. The CDR3 coding sequence is TGTGCCAGCAGCGTCGGAGACAGCTACGAGCAGTACTTC. Its protein is CASSVGDSYEQYF.

The V call is TRBV19, the J call TRBJ2-4; 8 nucleotides agree with TRBD1. Unmatched junction bases numbered 7, after V lost 7 bases and J lost 8 bases. This CDR3 is built from 13 residues. Germline V gene lookup returns CDR1 LNHDA and CDR2 SQIVND (reference sequence). Here the CDR3 DNA reads TGTGCCAGTACCGAGGACAGGGAATACATTCAGTACTTC. Translated: CASTEDREYIQYF.

This chain uses TRBV5-1 with TRBJ1-2; TRBD1 matches 7 bases. V trimming: 2 bases; J trimming: 4 bases; junction bases outside the gene matches: 14. The germline V gene has CDR1 SGHRS and CDR2 YFSETQ. The CDR3 is 17 residues long. The CDR3 nucleotides are TGCGCCAGCAGCTTAAGCCCCCGGGACAGCGATCCCTATGGCTACACCTTC. It specifies CASSLSPRDSDPYGYTF.

The CDR3 loop is CASSYSGTGVTEAFF. The CDR3 bases are TGTGCCAGCAGTTACTCCGGGACAGGGGTCACTGAAGCTTTCTTT. V is TRBV6-5 and J is TRBJ1-1, with 10 bases aligning to TRBD1. CDR3 length: 15 amino acids. Germline assignment: CDR1 MNHEY and CDR2 SVGAGI. Germline trimming cut 0 bases from V and 4 bases from J; bases unmatched to any gene: 2.

The chain links TRBV6-5 to TRBJ1-1, with 8 bases fitting TRBD1. The junction had 3 bases not matched to a gene; V was cut back by 4 bases and J by 5 bases. The V gene's germline CDR1 is MNHEY and CDR2 SVGAGI. This CDR3 is 13 amino acids long. The CDR3 protein is CASSSTGGTEAFF. CDR3 nucleotide sequence: TGTGCCAGCAGTTCAACAGGGGGGACTGAAGCTTTCTTT.